Presented here are 20 T cell receptor beta chains from one specimen sequenced in a study of T cells and Merkel cell carcinoma outcomes. Here immunoSEQ multiplex PCR was the method, and the copy in TCRdb shows in-frame clones only, minus some. The table lists over 15,000 clones, about 89% of them singletons. The specimen was tumor tissue from Merkel cell carcinoma. Receptors were obtained from a human donor with Merkel cell carcinoma.

For this clone: A read error may account for a junction end that differs from germline. The chain is built from TRBV18 and TRBJ2-3, with unresolved D. The CDR3 contains 13 residues. Germline lookup yields CDR1 KGHSH and CDR2 LQKENI. DNA of the CDR3: TGTACCAGCTCACCATCTTCCGAATATACGCAATATTTT. Its protein product is CTSSPSSEYTQYF.

V is TRBV5-1 and J is TRBJ2-3, with D hard to call. Germline lookup yields CDR1 SGHRS and CDR2 YFSETQ. The germline V and J ends were trimmed by 0 bases and 2 bases, with 4 bases remaining between them. The CDR3 length is 13 residues. The CDR3 loop is CASSLDPTDTQYF. The CDR3 coding sequence is TGCGCCAGCAGCTTGGACCCCACAGATACGCAGTATTTT.

The chain uses TRBV5-5 and TRBJ2-7; D ambiguous. The germline V and J ends were trimmed by 4 bases and 2 bases, with 13 bases remaining between them. The CDR3 runs to 14 residues. From germline, CDR1 is SGHKS and CDR2 YYEKEE (reference sequence). The CDR3: CASSTVTGAYEQYF. CDR3 nucleotides: TGTGCCAGCAGCACTGTGACTGGAGCCTACGAGCAGTACTTC.

J is TRBJ2-7 and V is TRBV4-1; 8 positions match TRBD2. The CDR3 runs 18 residues. In germline, CDR1 is MGHRA, CDR2 YSYEKL. V shed 1 base, J shed 2 bases, and the junction held 13 bases outside the gene matches. The chain's CDR3 is CASSQVGTRGPATYEQYF. As DNA, the CDR3 is TGCGCCAGCAGCCAAGTCGGGACTAGGGGCCCAGCCACCTACGAGCAGTACTTC.

The chain combines TRBV6-1 with TRBJ1-5; D unresolved. The CDR3 covers 12 residues. Germline CDR1 reads MNHNS; CDR2 reads SASEGT. The V end lost 8 bases, the J end lost 3 bases, and 8 bases lay between the germline ends. The CDR3, as DNA: TGTGCCAGCCTGTCATCCAATCAGCCCCAGCATTTT. This gives the protein CASLSSNQPQHF.

This chain joins TRBV19 and TRBJ1-5; D not certain. The CDR3 has 14 amino acids. Trimming left V 4 bases short and J 1 base short, with 8 bases between. Germline CDR1 LNHDA, CDR2 SQIVND (reference sequence). In nucleotides, the CDR3 is TGTGCCAGTAGTAGCGGACCCAGCAATCAGCCCCAGCATTTT. This translates into CASSSGPSNQPQHF. Filled out from reference TRBV19 and TRBJ1-5, the complete variable domain reads DGGITQSPKYLFRKEGQNVTLSCEQNLNHDAMYWYRQDPGQGLRLIYYSQIVNDFQKGDIAEGYSVSREKKESFPLTVTSAQKNPTAFYLCASSSGPSNQPQHFGDGTRLSIL.

J is TRBJ1-5 and V is TRBV28; a possible D gene is TRBD1 (5 bases). Germline CDR1 MDHEN, CDR2 SYDVKM. The CDR3 is 14 residues long. The V end was cut by 1 base, the J end by 2 bases, with 6 bases between. CDR3: CASSLSGGNQPQHF. CDR3 nucleotides: TGTGCCAGCAGTTTATCGGGGGGCAATCAGCCCCAGCATTTT.

A word on this clone: At one boundary the junction diverges from the germline segment, which might be a read error. Different DNA sequences within this sample yield the same CDR3. This chain links TRBV5-1 with TRBJ1-1; a possible D gene is TRBD1 (6 bases). This CDR3 spans 16 amino acids. From germline, CDR1 is SGHRS and CDR2 YFSETQ. The CDR3 loop is CASSFHGGPGGTEAFF. In nucleotides, the CDR3 is TGTGCCAGCAGCTTTCATGGAGGGCCGGGGGGCACTGAAGCTTTTTTT.

The rearrangement uses TRBV9 and TRBJ2-7; 8 bases map to TRBD2. The V segment lost 2 bases and the J segment 2 bases; nucleotides outside the gene matches: 9. CDR1 is SGDLS and CDR2 is YYNGEE in the germline V gene. The CDR3 length is 16 residues. CDR3 protein: CASSVFASGGTYEQYF. As DNA, the CDR3 is TGTGCCAGCAGCGTTTTTGCAAGCGGGGGCACCTACGAGCAGTACTTC.

The chain uses TRBV28 and TRBJ2-3, with 7 bases lining up with TRBD1. Trimming at V came to 5 bases and at J to 6 bases, leaving 11 bases not matched to a gene. The CDR3 consists of 15 residues. The germline V gene has CDR1 MDHEN and CDR2 SYDVKM. The CDR3 protein is CASSAELRGSDTQYF. The CDR3 DNA reads TGTGCCAGCAGTGCCGAACTCAGGGGGAGTGATACGCAGTATTTT. Combining the CDR3 with reference TRBV28 and TRBJ2-3 gives the whole variable domain DVKVTQSSRYLVKRTGEKVFLECVQDMDHENMFWYRQDPGLGLRLIYFSYDVKMKEKGDIPEGYSVSREKKERFSLILESASTNQTSMYLCASSAELRGSDTQYFGPGTRLTVL.

This clone turned up a few times. This sequence joins TRBV19 and TRBJ2-5; 12 nucleotides match TRBD2. The CDR3 totals 13 residues. Per the germline V gene, CDR1 is LNHDA and CDR2 is SQIVND (reference sequence). With 6 bases clipped from V and 4 bases from J, the junction kept 0 bases outside the gene matches. The CDR3 reads CASRLAGGETQYF. CDR3 bases: TGTGCCAGTAGACTAGCGGGAGGAGAGACCCAGTACTTC.

The chain uses TRBV30 and TRBJ1-1; 7 bases map to TRBD1. The length of the CDR3 is 14 residues. The V segment lost 3 bases and the J segment 0 bases; nucleotides outside the gene matches: 4. CDR1 is GTSNPN and CDR2 is SVGIG in the germline V gene (reference sequence). CDR3 coding DNA: TGTGCCTGGAGGCCGGGACAGATGAACACTGAAGCTTTCTTT. Translated: CAWRPGQMNTEAFF.

The chain couples TRBV19 to TRBJ1-4; 8 bases align to TRBD1. CDR1 is LNHDA, CDR2 SQIVND, per germline (reference sequence). J lost 1 base, V lost 5 bases, and 3 bases had no gene match. The CDR3 length is 15 residues. This chain's CDR3 is CASSGGQGTNEKLFF. Written as DNA, the CDR3 is TGTGCCAGTAGTGGAGGACAGGGAACTAATGAAAAACTGTTTTTT.

This clone was detected only a few times. The chain uses TRBV28 and TRBJ2-1, with D tentatively TRBD1 or TRBD2 (5 bases each). Germline V gene lookup returns CDR1 MDHEN and CDR2 SYDVKM. Trimming removed 6 bases from V and 4 bases from J, with 13 bases in between. CDR3 length: 14 residues. The DNA for the CDR3 is TGTGCCAGCAGGACGGGTGGGGGATACAATGAGCAGTTCTTC. Translated, it gives CASRTGGGYNEQFF.

The chain carries TRBV5-1 and TRBJ1-2; D unresolved. V was shortened by 8 bases and J by 0 bases, with 17 bases between the two germline ends. This CDR3 spans 15 amino acids. Germline CDR1 is SGHRS and CDR2 is YFSETQ. The CDR3 region is CARKSRNSSNYGYTF. The CDR3 DNA sequence: TGCGCCAGAAAATCACGGAACTCCTCTAACTATGGCTACACCTTC.

This clone occurred a few times. The chain combines TRBV5-1 with TRBJ2-7; 12 bases are shared with TRBD2. With 0 bases clipped from V and 3 bases from J, the junction kept 10 bases outside the gene matches. CDR3 size: 18 residues. Germline CDR1 and CDR2: SGHRS and YFSETQ. CDR3: CASSLDLAGGPTLYEQYF. The CDR3 DNA reads as TGCGCCAGCAGCTTGGATCTAGCGGGGGGGCCCACCCTCTACGAGCAGTACTTC.

The V gene is TRBV27, the J gene TRBJ2-1; tentative D call: TRBD2 (6 bases). V lost 8 bases and J 4 bases, leaving 15 bases between the germline ends. This CDR3 spans 14 amino acids. CDR1 and CDR2 (germline): MNHEY, SMNVEV (reference sequence). The CDR3 reads CASSRLAFYNEQFF. The CDR3, as DNA: TGTGCCAGCTCTCGGCTAGCGTTTTACAATGAGCAGTTCTTC.

CDR3 coding DNA: TGTGCCAGCTCACTACTAGCGGGAGCCACAGATACGCAGTATTTT. Amino acids: CASSLLAGATDTQYF. This rearrangement joins TRBV18 to TRBJ2-3, with TRBD2 matching 11 bases. Losses at the gene ends were 4 bases for V and 2 bases for J; bases not matched to a gene: 2. Per the germline V gene, CDR1 is KGHSH and CDR2 is LQKENI. CDR3 length: 15 residues.

The rearrangement uses TRBV6-5 and TRBJ2-2; 7 nucleotides match TRBD1. Per germline, CDR1 MNHEY and CDR2 SVGAGI. The V segment lost 2 bases and the J segment 4 bases; nucleotides outside the gene matches: 1. The CDR3 is made up of 14 amino acids. The DNA of the CDR3 is TGTGCCAGCAGTTACGACAGGGTCACCGGGGAGCTGTTTTTT. The encoded protein is CASSYDRVTGELFF.

V gene TRBV11-2 combines with J gene TRBJ1-4; D not certain. Germline CDR1 is SGHAT and CDR2 is FQNNGV. This CDR3 is built from 14 residues. Between the trimmed V and J ends, which lost 5 bases and 4 bases, there was a span of 11 bases. The CDR3 region has the DNA TGTGCCAGCAGCACCACGGCGGATAATGAAAAACTGTTTTTT. As protein: CASSTTADNEKLFF.